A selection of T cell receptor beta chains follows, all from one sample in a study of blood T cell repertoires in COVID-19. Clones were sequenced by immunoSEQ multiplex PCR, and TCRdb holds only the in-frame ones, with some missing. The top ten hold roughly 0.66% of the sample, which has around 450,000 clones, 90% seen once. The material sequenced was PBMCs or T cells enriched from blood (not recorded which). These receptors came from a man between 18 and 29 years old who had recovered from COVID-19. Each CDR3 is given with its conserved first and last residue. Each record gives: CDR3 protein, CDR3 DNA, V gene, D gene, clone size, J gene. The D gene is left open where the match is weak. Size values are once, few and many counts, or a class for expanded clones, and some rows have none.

CASSREGGSNQPQHF | TGTGCCAGCAGTAGGGAGGGGGGCAGCAATCAGCCCCAGCATTTT | TRBV7-9 | NA | NA | TRBJ1-5
CASSLGRGSGTEAFF | TGTGCCAGCAGCTTAGGTCGGGGTTCGGGCACTGAAGCTTTCTTT | TRBV11-2 | NA | NA | TRBJ1-1
CASTPGGVRSPLHF | TGTGCCAGCACCCCCGGGGGGGTCCGGTCACCCCTCCACTTT | TRBV28 | NA | NA | TRBJ1-6
CASSLRRTGNTIYF | TGTGCCAGCAGTCTCAGGAGGACTGGAAACACCATATATTTT | TRBV27 | NA | NA | TRBJ1-3
CASSLEGQGLETQYF | TGCGCCAGCAGCTTGGAGGGACAGGGGTTAGAGACCCAGTACTTC | TRBV5-1 | TRBD1 | NA | TRBJ2-5
CASSLSLAKNIQYF | TGTGCCAGCAGTCTGTCTCTAGCCAAAAACATTCAGTACTTC | TRBV6-2/TRBV6-3 | NA | NA | TRBJ2-4
CASRTSPDERKTSGNTIYF | TGTGCCAGCAGGACTTCACCAGACGAGAGAAAAACCTCTGGAAACACCATATATTTT | TRBV21-1 | NA | NA | TRBJ1-3
CASSQGLNNEQFF | TGTGCTAGCTCACAGGGGCTGAACAATGAGCAGTTCTTC | TRBV12-5 | TRBD1 | NA | TRBJ2-1
CAWSYSAEAFF | TGTGCCTGGAGTTATAGTGCTGAAGCTTTCTTT | TRBV30 | NA | NA | TRBJ1-1
CASSPGQLRYVNYGYTF | TGTGCCAGCAGCCCGGGACAGCTACGATATGTTAACTATGGCTACACCTTC | TRBV14 | TRBD1 | NA | TRBJ1-2
CSARGLGPYEQYF | TGCAGCGCCCGGGGACTAGGTCCCTACGAGCAGTACTTC | TRBV29-1 | TRBD2 | NA | TRBJ2-7
CASSVTGTEVAGELFF | TGTGCCAGCAGCGTTACCGGGACTGAGGTGGCCGGGGAGCTGTTTTTT | TRBV9 | NA | NA | TRBJ2-2
CASSSRTGGEGYTF | TGTGCCAGCAGCTCTCGGACAGGGGGCGAGGGCTACACCTTC | TRBV21-1 | NA | NA | TRBJ1-2
CASSLEGRNEQFF | TGTGCCAGCAGCTTAGAGGGGCGTAATGAGCAGTTCTTC | TRBV13 | NA | NA | TRBJ2-1
CASSYMSGEKLFF | TGTGCCAGCAGTTATATGAGCGGGGAAAAACTGTTTTTT | TRBV12-3/TRBV12-4 | NA | NA | TRBJ1-4
CASSLGGIEDTQYF | TGTGCCAGCAGCTTAGGCGGGATTGAGGATACGCAGTATTTT | TRBV11-3 | NA | NA | TRBJ2-3
CASSQVSGAEAFF | TGCGCCAGCAGCCAAGTTTCAGGGGCTGAAGCTTTCTTT | TRBV4-1 | NA | NA | TRBJ1-1
CASRVGTTNSGANVLTF | TGTGCCAGCAGGGTAGGGACTACCAACTCTGGGGCCAACGTCCTGACTTTC | TRBV2 | TRBD2 | NA | TRBJ2-6
CASSLTGSDEKLFF | TGTGCCAGCAGTCTGACAGGGTCGGATGAAAAACTGTTTTTT | TRBV2 | TRBD1 | once | TRBJ1-4
CASSSRGEGTEAFF | TGTGCCAGCAGCTCCAGAGGAGAGGGCACTGAAGCTTTCTTT | TRBV7-3 | NA | NA | TRBJ1-1
CASRPLDKNTEAFF | TGTGCCAGCAGACCATTAGACAAGAACACTGAAGCTTTCTTT | TRBV3-1/TRBV3-2 | NA | NA | TRBJ1-1
CASSFNEGGKYEQYF | TGTGCCAGCAGTTTTAACGAGGGGGGGAAGTACGAGCAGTACTTC | TRBV28 | NA | NA | TRBJ2-7
CASSQTGGTNPNYGYTF | TGCGCCAGCAGCCAGACAGGGGGCACAAACCCTAACTATGGCTACACCTTC | TRBV4-1 | TRBD1 | few | TRBJ1-2
CASSFPAGPAINEQFF | TGTGCCAGCAGTTTCCCGGCGGGCCCGGCGATAAATGAGCAGTTCTTC | TRBV28 | NA | NA | TRBJ2-1
CASRVAGSYNEQFF | TGTGCCAGCAGAGTAGCGGGATCCTACAATGAGCAGTTCTTC | TRBV7-2 | TRBD2 | NA | TRBJ2-1
CATTGIRDTGELFF | TGTGCCACGACAGGGATTCGAGACACCGGGGAGCTGTTTTTT | TRBV2 | TRBD1 | NA | TRBJ2-2
CASSVQGSGANVLTF | TGTGCCAGCAGCGTTCAGGGCTCTGGGGCCAACGTCCTGACTTTC | TRBV9 | NA | few | TRBJ2-6
CAARLGGGYGYTF | TGTGCCGCCCGACTAGGGGGCGGCTATGGCTACACCTTC | TRBV6-5 | TRBD1 | NA | TRBJ1-2
CASSLQGVLANEKLFF | TGTGCCAGCAGCTTACAGGGGGTGTTGGCTAATGAAAAACTGTTTTTT | TRBV7-9 | TRBD1 | NA | TRBJ1-4
CASGLGGLDTQYF | TGTGCCAGCGGGCTTGGGGGGTTAGATACGCAGTATTTT | TRBV27 | NA | NA | TRBJ2-3
CASSLAEGGSGETQYF | TGTGCCAGCAGCTTAGCGGAGGGCGGGAGTGGAGAGACCCAGTACTTC | TRBV7-6 | TRBD2 | NA | TRBJ2-5
CASSGGLGLQFKQYF | TGTGCCAGCAGCGGGGGACTGGGCCTTCAGTTTAAGCAGTACTTC | TRBV2 | NA | NA | TRBJ2-7
CASSIIAGVYNEQFF | TGTGCCAGTAGTATCATAGCGGGAGTCTACAATGAGCAGTTCTTC | TRBV19 | TRBD2 | once | TRBJ2-1
CAWSGVRANTEAFF | TGTGCCTGGAGTGGGGTCAGGGCGAACACTGAAGCTTTCTTT | TRBV30 | NA | NA | TRBJ1-1
CAWGRLSYEQYF | TGTGCCTGGGGACGACTGAGCTACGAGCAGTACTTC | TRBV30 | NA | once | TRBJ2-7
CATSRGLAAQETQYF | TGTGCCACCAGCAGAGGCCTAGCGGCCCAAGAGACCCAGTACTTC | TRBV15 | TRBD2 | NA | TRBJ2-5
CASGGTSAVNEQFF | TGTGCCAGCGGCGGGACTAGCGCGGTCAATGAGCAGTTCTTC | TRBV2 | TRBD2 | NA | TRBJ2-1
CASSPDRADTQYF | TGTGCCAGCAGCCCCGACAGGGCAGATACGCAGTATTTT | TRBV5-6 | TRBD1 | NA | TRBJ2-3
CAWSVGINSGNTIYF | TGTGCCTGGAGTGTCGGGATCAACTCTGGAAACACCATATATTTT | TRBV30 | NA | NA | TRBJ1-3
CAWSGERVSDTQYF | TGTGCCTGGAGTGGGGAGCGGGTATCAGATACGCAGTATTTT | TRBV30 | NA | few | TRBJ2-3